This TCR beta chain was identified in a study of T cell responses to AZD1222 COVID-19 vaccine. Study outcomes and limitations: Spike-specific TCR breadth and depth went up after people got two AZD1222 doses.

V lost 5 bases to trimming and J lost 2 bases; unmatched junction nucleotides: 6. The CDR3 contains 14 residues. Germline V gene lookup returns CDR1 MRHNA and CDR2 SNTAGT. Pooling of second doses given at about 4 or about 12 weeks was done. TCRdb's table, derived via immunoSEQ multiplex PCR, lists solely in-frame clones and lacks some. The sample has around 130,000 clones; over 85% are singletons. Remarks on this clone: Its antigen remains unidentified.

Sequenced here: peripheral blood, sampled 28 days after the second AZD1222 dose. This chain links TRBV6-4 with TRBJ2-7; 7 bases are shared with TRBD2. The sequence was collected from an adult who received the AZD1222 COVID-19 vaccine. The CDR3 nucleotides are TGTGCCAGCAGTCAACAAGGGAGGGCCTACGAGCAGTACTTC. Translation gives CASSQQGRAYEQYF.